This T cell receptor beta chain emerged from a study of blood T cell repertoires in COVID-19. The V gene's germline CDR1 is LNHDA and CDR2 SQIVND (reference sequence). The CDR3 contains 15 residues. J lost 0 bases, V lost 2 bases, and 2 bases had no gene match. Repertoires were generated with immunoSEQ multiplex PCR, while TCRdb's copy carries only in-frame clones and drops some. The data contain just over 250,000 clones, around four fifths of them singletons. This receptor was taken from a man aged 30 to 39 with acute COVID-19. The chain uses TRBV19 and TRBJ2-3, with TRBD2 matching 7 bases. The specimen was PBMCs or T cells enriched from blood (not recorded which). CDR3 sequence (DNA): TGTGCCAGTAGTATACTAGCGGCGAGCACAGATACGCAGTATTTT. Translated, it gives CASSILAASTDTQYF.